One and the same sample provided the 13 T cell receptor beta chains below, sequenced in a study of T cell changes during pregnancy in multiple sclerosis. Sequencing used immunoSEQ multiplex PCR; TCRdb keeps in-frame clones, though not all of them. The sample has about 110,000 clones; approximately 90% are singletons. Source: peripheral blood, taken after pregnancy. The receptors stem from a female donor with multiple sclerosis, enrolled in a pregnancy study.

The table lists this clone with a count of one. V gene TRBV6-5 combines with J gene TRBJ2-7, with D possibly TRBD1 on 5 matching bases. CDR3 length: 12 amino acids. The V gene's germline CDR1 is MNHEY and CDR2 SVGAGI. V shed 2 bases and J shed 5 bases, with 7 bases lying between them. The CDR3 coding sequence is TGTGCCAGCAGTTACGGGGCGAACGAGCAGTACTTC. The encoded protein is CASSYGANEQYF.

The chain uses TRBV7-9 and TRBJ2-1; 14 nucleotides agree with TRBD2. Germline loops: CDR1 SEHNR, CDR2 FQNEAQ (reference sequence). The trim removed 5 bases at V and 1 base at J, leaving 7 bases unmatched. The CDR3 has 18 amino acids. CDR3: CASSPGTSGGPSYNEQFF. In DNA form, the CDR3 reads TGTGCCAGCAGCCCCGGGACTAGCGGGGGCCCTTCCTACAATGAGCAGTTCTTC.

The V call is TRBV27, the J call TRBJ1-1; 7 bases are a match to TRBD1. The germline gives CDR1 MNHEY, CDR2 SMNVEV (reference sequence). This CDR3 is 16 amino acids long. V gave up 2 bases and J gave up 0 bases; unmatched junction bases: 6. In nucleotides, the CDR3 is TGTGCCAGCAGTTTAAAACGGGGACAGCTGAACACTGAAGCTTTCTTT. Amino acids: CASSLKRGQLNTEAFF.

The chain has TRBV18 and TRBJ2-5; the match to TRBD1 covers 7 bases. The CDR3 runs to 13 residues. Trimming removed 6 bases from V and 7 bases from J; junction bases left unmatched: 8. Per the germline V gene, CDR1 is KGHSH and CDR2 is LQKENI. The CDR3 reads CASSGDRMGTQYF. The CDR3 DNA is TGTGCCAGCTCCGGGGACAGAATGGGGACCCAGTACTTC.

The chain's CDR3 is CASSKQGLNEKLFF. DNA for the CDR3: TGTGCCAGCAGTAAACAGGGCTTGAATGAAAAACTGTTTTTT. The chain has TRBV27 and TRBJ1-4; possibly TRBD1 for D (6 bases). Deletions cut 5 bases from V and 5 bases from J, with 12 bases between. Per germline, CDR1 MNHEY and CDR2 SMNVEV (reference sequence). The CDR3 has 14 amino acids.

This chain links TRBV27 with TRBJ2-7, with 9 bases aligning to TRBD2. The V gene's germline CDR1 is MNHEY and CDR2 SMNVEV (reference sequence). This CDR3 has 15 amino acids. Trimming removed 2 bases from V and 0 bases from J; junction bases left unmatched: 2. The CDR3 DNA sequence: TGTGCCAGCAGTTTAGCGGGGGGGCCCTCCTACGAGCAGTACTTC. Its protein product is CASSLAGGPSYEQYF.

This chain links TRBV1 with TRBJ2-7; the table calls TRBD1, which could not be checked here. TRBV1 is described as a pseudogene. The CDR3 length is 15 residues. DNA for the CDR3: TGCACCAGCAGCCACAGTTTGAACCTCTCCTACGAGCAGTACTTC. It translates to CTSSHSLNLSYEQYF.

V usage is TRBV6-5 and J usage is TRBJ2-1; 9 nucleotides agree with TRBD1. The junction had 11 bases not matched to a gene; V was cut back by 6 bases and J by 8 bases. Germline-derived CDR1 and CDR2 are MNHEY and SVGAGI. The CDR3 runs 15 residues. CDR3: CASRPVGTGKDEQFF. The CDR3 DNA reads TGTGCCAGCAGGCCTGTTGGGACAGGGAAGGATGAGCAGTTCTTC.

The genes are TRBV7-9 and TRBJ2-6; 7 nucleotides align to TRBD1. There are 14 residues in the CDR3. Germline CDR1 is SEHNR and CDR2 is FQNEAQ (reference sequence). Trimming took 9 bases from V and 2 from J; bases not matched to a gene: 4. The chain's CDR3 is CASYRGTGANVLTF. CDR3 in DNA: TGTGCCAGTTACAGGGGAACTGGGGCCAACGTCCTGACTTTC.

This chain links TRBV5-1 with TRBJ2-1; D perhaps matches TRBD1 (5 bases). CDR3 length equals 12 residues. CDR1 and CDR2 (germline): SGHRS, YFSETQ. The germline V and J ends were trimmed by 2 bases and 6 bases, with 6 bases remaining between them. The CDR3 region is CASSLGANEQFF. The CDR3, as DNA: TGCGCCAGCAGCTTAGGGGCCAATGAGCAGTTCTTC. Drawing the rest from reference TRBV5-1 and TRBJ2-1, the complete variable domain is KAGVTQTPRYLIKTRGQQVTLSCSPISGHRSVSWYQQTPGQGLQFLFEYFSETQRNKGNFPGRFSGRQFSNSRSEMNVSTLELGDSALYLCASSLGANEQFFGPGTRLTVL.

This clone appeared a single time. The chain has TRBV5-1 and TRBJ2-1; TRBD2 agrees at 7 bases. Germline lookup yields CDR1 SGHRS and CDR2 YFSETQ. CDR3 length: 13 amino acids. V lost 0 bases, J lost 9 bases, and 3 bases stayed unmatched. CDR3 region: CASSLALAAEQFF. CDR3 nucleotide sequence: TGCGCCAGCAGCTTGGCCCTAGCGGCTGAGCAGTTCTTC.

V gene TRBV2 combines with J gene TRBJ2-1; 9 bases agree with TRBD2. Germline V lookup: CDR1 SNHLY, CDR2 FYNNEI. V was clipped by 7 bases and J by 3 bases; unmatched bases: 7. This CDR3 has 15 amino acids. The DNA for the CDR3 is TGTGCCAGCACCATTAGCGGGGGCCACTACAATGAGCAGTTCTTC. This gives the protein CASTISGGHYNEQFF. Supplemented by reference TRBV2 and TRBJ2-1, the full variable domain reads EPEVTQTPSHQVTQMGQEVILRCVPISNHLYFYWYRQILGQKVEFLVSFYNNEISEKSEIFDDQFSVERPDGSNFTLKIRSTKLEDSAMYFCASTISGGHYNEQFFGPGTRLTVL.

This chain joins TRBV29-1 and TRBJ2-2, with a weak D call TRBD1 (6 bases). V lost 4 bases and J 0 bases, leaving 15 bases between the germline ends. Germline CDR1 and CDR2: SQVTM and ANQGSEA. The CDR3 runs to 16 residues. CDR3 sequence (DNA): TGCAGCGTTGTGGGGGAAGGACAGACGAACACCGGGGAGCTGTTTTTT. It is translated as CSVVGEGQTNTGELFF.